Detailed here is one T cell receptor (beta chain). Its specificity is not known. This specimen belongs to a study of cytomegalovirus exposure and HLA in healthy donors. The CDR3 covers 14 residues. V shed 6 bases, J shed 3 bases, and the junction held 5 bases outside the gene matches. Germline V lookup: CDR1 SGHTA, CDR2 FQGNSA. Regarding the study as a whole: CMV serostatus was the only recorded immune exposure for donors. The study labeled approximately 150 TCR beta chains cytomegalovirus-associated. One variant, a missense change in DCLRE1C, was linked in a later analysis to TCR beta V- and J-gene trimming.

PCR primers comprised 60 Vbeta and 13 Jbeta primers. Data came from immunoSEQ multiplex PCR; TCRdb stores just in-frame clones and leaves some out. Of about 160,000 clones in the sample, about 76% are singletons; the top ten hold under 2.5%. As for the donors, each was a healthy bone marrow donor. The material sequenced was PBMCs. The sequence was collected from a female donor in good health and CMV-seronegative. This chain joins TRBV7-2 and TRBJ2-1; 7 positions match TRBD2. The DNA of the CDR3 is TGTGCCAGCAGGGCGGGAGATATCTACAATGAGCAGTTCTTC. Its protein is CASRAGDIYNEQFF.